Given below is one TCR beta chain in context. This clone was recorded once. It has no known antigen specificity. No base quality values were provided; no much bigger clone lies one nucleotide off. These data come from a study of cytomegalovirus exposure and HLA in healthy donors (dated by TCRdb to 2017 to 2019). Looking at the study overall: According to an earlier analysis of several hundred of the donors, some 180 million T cells yielded 100 million or so unique TCR beta sequences and roughly 280 Gb of sequence data. An early release that covered about 600 HLA-typed donors contained approximately 300 gigabases of sequencing data and about 84 million unique TCR sequences. Of the roughly 390 genotyped donors, roughly 80% fell in the genetic ancestry cluster associated with self-reported Caucasian donors. The study aimed to test whether signatures of past pathogen exposure could be identified by cataloging public T cell receptors. The study profiled the T cell repertoires of hundreds of subjects by immunosequencing and related them to cytomegalovirus serostatus. Along with the approximately 650-subject first cohort, a separate validation cohort of over a hundred different subjects was used. To predict cytomegalovirus infection status, the study combined high-throughput TCR immunosequencing, statistical association of individual TCRs with disease status, and machine learning. To study patterns of TCR occurrence, a later analysis re-analyzed previously published TCR beta repertoires from 700 or so donors and added high-resolution HLA genotyping. The later analysis used no new phenotypic data to find candidate immune exposures, relying instead on TCR beta sequences and their occurrence across donors. An earlier analysis of around 580 of the donors used high-throughput TCR beta sequencing to judge whether each TCR beta V gene segment behaved as functional or pseudogenic. Donor age, sex, ethnicity and CMV serostatus were collected together with the repertoire data. A later genetic analysis took genome-wide SNP genotypes for about 60% of the roughly 670 donors and used that subset as a discovery cohort. All discovery cohort repertoires had been generated on a single sequencing platform. HLA typing covered class I and class II loci at four-digit resolution. Typing coverage varied by locus: about 620-630 donors for A, B, C, DRB1 and DQB1; more than 500 for DQA1; more than 600 for DPA1; some 470 for DPB1. Roughly 5 DR-DQ haplotypes were treated as single units for association and clustering because of strong linkage in the cohort. Among 398 genotyped donors of the cohort, an average of approximately 240,000 unique TCR beta nucleotide sequences were sequenced per donor, roughly a sixth of them non-productive.

The research as a whole found: A cluster of highly shared sequence variants was judged likely to represent a technical artifact of the sequencing pipeline. The study gave a list of over 150 TCR beta chains associated with cytomegalovirus. Linkage disequilibrium might explain the correlated functional status among segregating V segments, but an unknown experimental factor could not be excluded. In a later analysis, HLA-associated TCR beta chains showed more clonal expansion and lower generation probabilities than non-associated chains that were equally common. A further reported finding was that TCR beta sequences accurately predicted the HLA-A and HLA-B alleles for most subjects in the first cohort. An association between a missense DCLRE1C variant and V-gene and J-gene trimming of TCR beta chains was found in a later genetic analysis and replicated in an independent cohort. Because counts were too low, about 15 rarely observed V segments, including chromosome 9 orphons, were left out of the earlier analysis of 500 to 650 of the donors. According to a later genetic analysis, donors in an Asian-associated ancestry cluster had fewer N-insertions in productive TCRs than the roughly 670-donor mean. When HLA alleles, especially DR and DQ, strongly co-occurred, attributing TCR associations to individual alleles was difficult. Most TCR sequences were observed very rarely across donors, whereas some public TCRs were present in many individuals. This cohort had only TCR beta chains sequenced, and the lack of alpha or paired-chain data limited which features could be detected. It was suggested by the authors that the approach could potentially be generalized to other disease states and immunological phenotypes. Most CMV-associated TCR beta chains appeared to be HLA-restricted in a later analysis, and the HLA associations seemed to be driven largely by CMV exposure. Some IMGT-functional V segments, including TRBV6-2 and TRBV6-3, could not be distinguished by the 87-base-pair reads and were therefore excluded. In a later analysis, several top co-occurrence clusters were reported to appear linked to parvovirus B19, influenza, CMV and Epstein-Barr virus. HLA typing was unavailable for some donors at each locus, so association tests used only the typed subset. In an earlier analysis of about 550 of the donors, most TCR beta V segments were observed in productive rearrangements about 87% or about 30% of the time, broadly matching IMGT annotations. For the cohort, immune exposure information was limited to CMV serostatus. According to a later analysis, TCR association rates differed among HLA loci, with DRB1 alleles showing the most associated TCRs and HLA-C alleles showing the fewest. The classifier was reported to diagnose cytomegalovirus status with high specificity and sensitivity in both the original cohort and the validation cohort. Three of the identified cytomegalovirus-associated TCR beta chains were confirmed in vitro to be specific for cytomegalovirus antigens. A later analysis associated about 17,000 TCR beta sequences with specific HLA alleles at a false discovery rate of 0.05. Sequencing depth was assumed to be roughly uniform across donors in the presence/absence analyses, though that assumption may not hold.

The cohort consisted of 666 healthy bone marrow donors. Cohort members were all nominally healthy when sampled, although unrecorded immune exposures were likely present. The donor was CMV seronegative and belonged to the group of 320 or so seronegative cohort members. A peripheral blood sample was provided by each donor, and peripheral blood mononuclear cells were used for TCR beta sequencing. The Qiagen DNeasy Blood Extraction Kit was used to extract genomic DNA from the blood cell samples. The CDR3 goes from the cysteine to the phenylalanine over 15 residues. Of the read, only the CDR3 DNA is kept; its 45 bases are in frame from base 1. Trimming removed 0 bases from V and 4 bases from J; the gene matches leave 4 bases unexplained. From a lookup of the germline V gene, CDR1 and CDR2 are MNHNS and SASEGT. To prepare the library, the immunoSEQ multiplex PCR assay was applied. The multiplex PCR relied on a mix of 60 forward primers for TCR Vbeta segments and 13 reverse primers for TCR Jbeta segments. The CDR3 region of rearranged TCR beta genes was amplified from genomic DNA with a multiplex PCR assay. Amplified TCR beta libraries were sequenced as 87-base-pair reads on the Illumina HiSeq System. Turning to the authors' computational methods: Across the 640 or so repertoires, a later analysis counted 78 million or so unique TCR beta chains, 9 million to 14 million of which were shared by at least two donors. To remove PCR and sequencing errors, raw reads were error-corrected and collapsed into unique sequences using a nearest-neighbor algorithm that merged closely related sequences. Alignment of CDR3 sequences to IMGT reference sequences was used to assign V, D and J gene segments. For a sequence to be retained, at least a six-nucleotide match to both a V gene segment and a J gene segment was required. A rearrangement was called productive if the CDR3 had no stop codons and remained in frame with V and J, and every other rearrangement was called non-productive. Following IMGT convention, CDR3 was defined as the stretch from the second conserved V-encoded cysteine to the conserved J-encoded phenylalanine. Sequences without an unambiguous match to a single V gene segment were excluded from the earlier analysis of 450 to 750 of the donors. In an earlier analysis of several hundred of the donors, V segments were called functional above 56.7% productive rearrangements and were called segregating when the between-donor standard deviation exceeded 5%. A statistical classification framework was built to diagnose cytomegalovirus status from the catalog of TCR beta chain sequences. In a later analysis, TCR nucleotide sequences were compared against IMGT/GENE-DB human TR gene sequences so that V and J genes could be assigned. A later analysis assigned CDR3 sequences and most-parsimonious VDJ recombination scenarios with the TCRdist pipeline. In a later analysis, each TCR beta chain was defined by its CDR3 amino acid sequence together with its V-gene family, and reads lacking a unique V-gene family were excluded. To address suspected cross-contamination and a sequencing artifact, a later analysis removed some 620 highly shared, low-generation-probability nucleotide sequences. In a later analysis, a clonal expansion index for each public chain was calculated from normalized within-repertoire ranks of inferred template counts. Generation probabilities in a later analysis came from a VDJ recombination model fitted to out-of-frame rearrangements, and those results were checked against IGoR. A later analysis scored TCR-TCR, TCR-HLA and TCR-CMV co-occurrence with hypergeometric tests, applying a repertoire-size bias correction to TCR pairs. In a later analysis, false discovery rates were estimated by permuting HLA or CMV assignments 20 times. A later analysis grouped co-occurring TCRs with DBSCAN, adding TCRdist sequence similarity when clustering within HLA-allele-positive subsets. Repertoires with fewer than 30,000 or more than 120,000 public chains were left out of co-occurrence clustering, as were about five repertoires with anomalous nucleotide sharing. As stored in TCRdb, this immuneACCESS dataset retains in-frame rearrangements with V and J assigned. A fraction of the clones does not appear; measured against another copy, unresolved V genes explain less than half of the discrepancy, and the remainder lacks a known reason. That table is the source of V, J and clone size, and D and trimming were worked out from the DNA. This sample comprises 200,000 to 250,000 clones, around 80% of them detected only once. The ten largest clones represent around 3% of the sample.

In this chain, TRBV6-1 is recombined with TRBJ1-2; the junction holds 8 bases that match TRBD1. Source material: PBMCs. The sequence derives from a young man in good health and CMV-seronegative. The CDR3 in this case is CASSEATGVSYGYTF. The DNA is TGTGCCAGCAGTGAAGCGACAGGGGTATCCTATGGCTACACCTTC.